The 7 T cell receptor beta chains given below trace back to one sample, sequenced in a study of metastatic and nonmetastatic thyroid tumors. TCRdb re-analyzed the PCR reads using MiXCR. Of about 21,000 clones listed, approximately 30% are singletons. Nobody among the patients had been given any treatment before thyroid surgery. Sequencing was performed on blood. The receptors here all came from a female donor with papillary thyroid cancer or a benign thyroid nodule (not recorded which). Some clones in this sample may be carry-over from other donors' samples.

This clone was seen a single time. A read error may account for a junction end that differs from germline. The CDR3 protein is CASSVDRGGYTF. CDR3 sequence (DNA): TGTGCCAGCAGCGTAGACAGGGGGGGCTACACCTTC. The V call is TRBV11-2, the J call TRBJ1-2, with 9 positions matching TRBD1. This CDR3 is built from 12 residues. Germline V CDR1 and CDR2: SGHAT, FQNNGV.

This clone ranks as medium-sized (0.01 to 0.1%). The chain recombines TRBV11-2 with TRBJ2-7; unclear D gene. Trimming pared 8 bases from V and 3 bases from J, leaving 17 bases between. This CDR3 has 14 amino acids. The germline gives CDR1 SGHAT, CDR2 FQNNGV. CDR3: CASGLIGARYEQYF. As DNA, the CDR3 is TGTGCCAGCGGGCTCATTGGCGCTCGCTACGAGCAGTACTTC.

This clone has at least ten counts. The V gene is TRBV6-2 or TRBV6-3, the J gene TRBJ2-7; maybe TRBD1 (5 bases). Germline assignment: CDR1 MNHEY and CDR2 SVGEGT. V was cut by 0 bases and J by 5 bases, with 14 bases left in between. CDR3 length: 15 residues. The CDR3 bases are TGTGCCAGCAGTTACTCGACTGCCAGGGCCCACGAGCAGTACTTC. It yields the protein CASSYSTARAHEQYF.

Regarding this clone: No conserved phenylalanine or tryptophan is present at the end of the CDR3, so a read error is the likely explanation. The J gene is TRBJ1-2, the V gene TRBV12-3 or TRBV12-4; D gene uncertain. Deletions cut 4 bases from V and 2 bases from J, with 14 bases between. CDR3 length: 15 residues. The CDR3 DNA follows: TGTGCCAGCAGTTCCCCGCGGGTGTTCAACTATGGCTACACCATC. It specifies CASSSPRVFNYGYTI.

This chain connects TRBV6-2 or TRBV6-3 to TRBJ2-3; D may be TRBD1 (5 bases). CDR3 length equals 16 residues. CDR1 and CDR2 from the germline V gene are MNHEY and SVGEGT. The ends were cut back, 5 bases at V and 1 base at J, with 16 bases in the middle. DNA for the CDR3: TGTGCCAGCAGTCCCCCGTACAGGAAAGGCACAGATACGCAGTATTTT. This translates into CASSPPYRKGTDTQYF.

This clone showed up many times. The CDR3 spells CAWSVQRRGNQPQHF. Here the CDR3 DNA reads TGTGCCTGGAGTGTACAGCGGAGGGGCAATCAGCCCCAGCATTTT. The chain is built from TRBV30 and TRBJ1-5; D not resolved. The CDR3 is 15 amino acids. V was trimmed by 0 bases and J by 2 bases, leaving 11 bases between them. Germline lookup yields CDR1 GTSNPN and CDR2 SVGIG (reference sequence).

The table lists this clone with many counts. This chain links TRBV6-1 with TRBJ1-1, with 7 bases aligning to TRBD1. V dropped 3 bases and J dropped 1; count of bases not matched to a gene: 2. Germline values: CDR1 MNHNS, CDR2 SASEGT. CDR3 size: 14 residues. The CDR3 region is CASSETGRNTEAFF. The CDR3, as DNA: TGTGCCAGCAGTGAGACAGGGAGGAACACTGAAGCTTTCTTT.